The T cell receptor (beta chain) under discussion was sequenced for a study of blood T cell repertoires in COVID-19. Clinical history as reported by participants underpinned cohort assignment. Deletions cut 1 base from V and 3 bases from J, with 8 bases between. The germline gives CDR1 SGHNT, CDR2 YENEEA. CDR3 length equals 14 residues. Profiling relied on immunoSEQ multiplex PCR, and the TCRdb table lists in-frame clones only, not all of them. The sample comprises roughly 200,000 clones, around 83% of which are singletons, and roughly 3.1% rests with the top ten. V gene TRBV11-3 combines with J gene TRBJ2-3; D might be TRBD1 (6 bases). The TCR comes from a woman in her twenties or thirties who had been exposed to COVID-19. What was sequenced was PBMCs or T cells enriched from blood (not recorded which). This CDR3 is CASSLGRGTDTQYF. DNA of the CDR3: TGTGCCAGCAGCTTAGGCAGGGGAACAGATACGCAGTATTTT.